The 27 T cell receptor beta chains given below trace back to one sample, sequenced in a study of T cells in Graves' hyperthyroidism and ophthalmopathy. TCR beta CDR3 region amplification was performed from RNA transcripts. Carried out on the TCR CDR3, a first-round RT-PCR used the HTBI primer set. One entry per CDR3 protein, called by TCRdb with MiXCR from the multiplex PCR reads. The data show some 650,000 distinct CDR3 sequences, 16% seen once. Sequencing used blood. Receptors were obtained from a woman between 40 and 55 years old with Graves' ophthalmopathy.

Many counts were recorded for this clonotype. The chain has TRBV12-3 or TRBV12-4 and TRBJ2-3; a possible D gene is TRBD1 (5 bases). The length of the CDR3 is 16 residues. V shed 5 bases and J shed 3 bases, with 18 bases lying between them. The CDR3 region is CASSLGPSRATDTQYF. The CDR3 DNA reads TGTGCCAGCAGTCTTGGACCCTCCAGGGCGACAGATACGCAGTATTTT.

This clonotype has more than one count but fewer than ten. This rearrangement joins TRBV11-3 to TRBJ2-2; TRBD2 might be the D (6 bases). The germline gives CDR1 SGHNT, CDR2 YENEEA. CDR3 length equals 16 residues. Trimming stripped 4 bases from V and 1 base from J, with 13 bases between. CDR3 bases: TGTGCCAGCAGCTCTCGGGATAGCGGGAACACCGGGGAGCTGTTTTTT. Protein sequence: CASSSRDSGNTGELFF.

The chain couples TRBV20-1 to TRBJ2-3; 7 bases are a match to TRBD2. With 1 base clipped from V and 2 bases from J, the junction kept 6 bases outside the gene matches. CDR1 and CDR2 (germline): DFQATT, SNEGSKA (reference sequence). This CDR3 has 15 residues. The CDR3 protein is CSARAAGLHTDTQYF. The CDR3 DNA follows: TGCAGTGCTAGAGCAGCGGGACTTCACACAGATACGCAGTATTTT.

This clonotype was observed a few times. This chain connects TRBV20-1 to TRBJ2-1; weak D call: TRBD2 (6 bases). V was pared by 4 bases and J by 7 bases, with 8 bases between. This CDR3 spans 11 amino acids. The V gene's germline CDR1 is DFQATT and CDR2 SNEGSKA (reference sequence). The CDR3 nucleotides are TGCAGTGCTACGCGGGGTAATGAGCAGTTCTTC. The encoded protein is CSATRGNEQFF.

A few counts support this clonotype. The gene calls are TRBV12-3 or TRBV12-4 and TRBJ2-1, with 12 bases that match TRBD2. V trimming: 4 bases; J trimming: 5 bases; junction bases outside the gene matches: 9. There are 17 residues in the CDR3. The CDR3 here is CASSSLLAGGPNNEQFF. The CDR3 DNA is TGTGCCAGCAGTTCCCTTCTAGCGGGAGGGCCGAACAATGAGCAGTTCTTC.

There are a few counts of this clonotype. This chain uses TRBV5-6 with TRBJ1-6; the D gene is possibly TRBD1 (5 bases). Germline V CDR1 and CDR2: SGHDT, YYEEEE. This CDR3 has 14 amino acids. V dropped 4 bases and J dropped 9 bases, with 14 bases sitting between them. The CDR3 region is CASSAEGKFSPLHF. The CDR3 region has the DNA TGTGCCAGCAGCGCTGAGGGGAAGTTTTCACCCCTCCACTTT.

The rearrangement joins TRBV18 to TRBJ1-3; D is uncertain. CDR1 and CDR2 from the germline V gene are KGHSH and LQKENI. The V and J ends lost 5 bases and 1 base respectively, with 6 bases between them. The CDR3 is made up of 13 amino acids. Here the CDR3 reads CASSAESGNTIYF. The CDR3 bases are TGTGCCAGCTCAGCAGAATCTGGAAACACCATATATTTT. Complete variable domain (other parts from reference TRBV18 and TRBJ1-3): NAGVMQNPRHLVRRRGQEARLRCSPMKGHSHVYWYRQLPEEGLKFMVYLQKENIIDESGMPKERFSAEFPKEGPSILRIQQVVRGDSAAYFCASSAESGNTIYFGEGSWLTVV.

This clonotype was picked up many times. This chain joins TRBV2 and TRBJ1-1, with unresolved D. With 6 bases removed from V and 2 bases from J, the gap between germline ends came to 7 bases. The CDR3 has 12 amino acids. CDR1 is SNHLY and CDR2 is FYNNEI in the germline V gene. CDR3 nucleotides: TGTGCCAGCAGGGCGAGAAACACTGAAGCTTTCTTT. Protein product: CASRARNTEAFF.

This clonotype showed up many times. The rearrangement uses TRBV20-1 and TRBJ2-7; 8 nucleotides match TRBD1. Trimming took 7 bases from V and 6 from J; bases not matched to a gene: 11. Germline V CDR1 and CDR2: DFQATT, SNEGSKA (reference sequence). The CDR3 covers 13 residues. The CDR3: CSVPGQVLSEQYF. CDR3 coding DNA: TGCAGTGTACCGGGACAGGTGCTCTCCGAGCAGTACTTC.

This clonotype was found a few times. DNA for the CDR3: TGTGCCAGCAGCTTAAGGGATGGCACTGAAGCTTTCTTT. It is translated as CASSLRDGTEAFF. The chain uses TRBV5-5 and TRBJ1-1, with no clear D. The CDR3 is made up of 13 amino acids. V was pared by 2 bases and J by 4 bases, with 9 bases between. In germline, CDR1 is SGHKS, CDR2 YYEKEE (reference sequence). The variable domain in full, completed from reference TRBV5-5 and TRBJ1-1, reads DAGVTQSPTHLIKTRGQQVTLRCSPISGHKSVSWYQQVLGQGPQFIFQYYEKEERGRGNFPDRFSARQFPNYSSELNVNALLLGDSALYLCASSLRDGTEAFFGQGTRLTVV.

This clonotype was counted ten times or more. This chain connects TRBV24-1 to TRBJ2-5, with a weak D call TRBD1 (6 bases). The CDR3 length is 14 residues. With 3 bases removed from V and 4 bases from J, the gap between germline ends came to 11 bases. Germline lookup yields CDR1 KGHDR and CDR2 SFDVKD. The CDR3 DNA sequence: TGTGCCACCAGTGATCTCAGGGGTGGAGAGACCCAGTACTTC. This codes for CATSDLRGGETQYF.

This clonotype was counted only a few times. The junction shows a germline mismatch at one end, possibly a read error. The chain recombines TRBV10-3 with TRBJ2-1; possibly TRBD2 for D (6 bases). CDR3 length: 14 residues. CDR1 is ENHRY, CDR2 SYGVKD, per germline. CDR3 residues: CAISDWDSDNERFF. The CDR3 coding sequence is TGTGCCATCAGTGATTGGGACTCCGACAATGAGCGGTTCTTC.

This clonotype came up once. The rearrangement joins TRBV19 to TRBJ2-3; D possibly uses TRBD1 or TRBD2 (5 bases each). With 7 bases removed from V and 1 base from J, the gap between germline ends came to 12 bases. Germline CDR1 is LNHDA and CDR2 is SQIVND (reference sequence). The length of the CDR3 is 14 residues. The CDR3 DNA is TGTGCCAGTAATGATCAGGGAGGCACAGATACGCAGTATTTT. Amino acid sequence: CASNDQGGTDTQYF.

This clonotype was counted at least ten times. This sequence joins TRBV20-1 and TRBJ1-5, with D possibly being TRBD1 (6 bases). The V end was cut by 5 bases, the J end by 7 bases, with 21 bases between. Per the germline V gene, CDR1 is DFQATT and CDR2 is SNEGSKA (reference sequence). The CDR3 sequence is 15 residues long. CDR3 sequence: CSASLIGGGWQPQHF. The CDR3 DNA reads as TGCAGTGCTTCCTTGATTGGGGGCGGTTGGCAGCCCCAGCATTTT.

This rearrangement joins TRBV11-2 to TRBJ1-6; no firm D call. The CDR3 totals 11 residues. Trimming stripped 4 bases from V and 14 bases from J, with 9 bases between. The germline gives CDR1 SGHAT, CDR2 FQNNGV. This CDR3 reads CASSSGPSLHF. The CDR3 coding sequence is TGTGCCAGCAGCTCCGGGCCCTCCCTCCACTTT.

The gene calls are TRBV7-9 and TRBJ2-7; D is perhaps TRBD1 (6 bases). The V gene's germline CDR1 is SEHNR and CDR2 FQNEAQ (reference sequence). The CDR3 contains 13 residues. Trimming took 6 bases from V and 0 from J, leaving 9 bases between them. CDR3 DNA: TGTGCCAGCAGGGACAGAAGCTCCTACGAGCAGTACTTC. Its translation is CASRDRSSYEQYF.

CDR3 DNA sequence: TGTGCCAGTAGTGTTTTGGACAGGGAGGGGCAGCCCCAGCATTTT. It is translated as CASSVLDREGQPQHF. This chain connects TRBV19 to TRBJ1-5; 8 bases map to TRBD1. The CDR3 is 15 amino acids. J gave up 7 bases and V 5 bases, and 10 bases lay outside the gene matches. From germline, CDR1 is LNHDA and CDR2 SQIVND (reference sequence).

CDR3 sequence (DNA): TGTGCCACCCAAGCGCCCGCCTACGAGCAGTACTTC. Translation gives CATQAPAYEQYF. V and J are TRBV28 and TRBJ2-7; D is uncertain. The germline V and J ends were trimmed by 10 bases and 2 bases, with 12 bases remaining between them. This CDR3 is built from 12 residues. Germline V lookup: CDR1 MDHEN, CDR2 SYDVKM.

The chain recombines TRBV11-3 with TRBJ2-2, with D perhaps being TRBD1 or TRBD2 (5 bases each). CDR3 length: 16 amino acids. Trimming took off 6 bases at V and 2 bases at J, with 16 bases between the two ends. Germline CDR1 SGHNT, CDR2 YENEEA. CDR3 in amino acids: CASSSNGDGNTGELFF. Written as DNA, the CDR3 is TGTGCCAGCAGTTCTAACGGGGACGGTAACACCGGGGAGCTGTTTTTT.

Ten or more counts support this clonotype. The chain recombines TRBV6-1 with TRBJ2-1; D is unclear. CDR3 length: 13 residues. The V gene's germline CDR1 is MNHNS and CDR2 SASEGT. The V end lost 1 base, the J end lost 5 bases, and 6 bases lay between the germline ends. This chain's CDR3 is CASSEGQHNEQFF. The CDR3 nucleotides read TGTGCCAGCAGTGAAGGGCAACACAATGAGCAGTTCTTC.

This clonotype was observed a few times. The genes are TRBV20-1 and TRBJ2-1; TRBD2 matches at 7 bases. J lost 0 bases, V lost 1 base, and 6 bases had no gene match. The CDR3 is 16 residues long. Germline CDR1 and CDR2: DFQATT and SNEGSKA (reference sequence). CDR3 DNA sequence: TGCAGTGCTAGAGGGTATAGCGGGCACTCCTACAATGAGCAGTTCTTC. Amino acid sequence: CSARGYSGHSYNEQFF.

This clonotype has a handful of counts. The genes are TRBV4-1 and TRBJ2-2; TRBD2 matches 10 bases. Losses at the gene ends were 6 bases for V and 1 base for J; bases not matched to a gene: 8. Germline V gene lookup returns CDR1 MGHRA and CDR2 YSYEKL. This CDR3 is built from 17 residues. As DNA, the CDR3 is TGCGCCAGCAGGCGGTGGCTAGCGGGGGAGAACACCGGGGAGCTGTTTTTT. This encodes CASRRWLAGENTGELFF.

This clonotype was seen ten or more times. This chain links TRBV2 with TRBJ1-4, with D tentatively TRBD1 (6 bases). Looked up from germline, CDR1 is SNHLY and CDR2 is FYNNEI. V dropped 2 bases and J dropped 5 bases, with 12 bases sitting between them. The CDR3 totals 15 residues. The DNA of the CDR3 is TGTGCCAGCAGTGAACAGGGGCAGGGAAATGAAAAACTGTTTTTT. This sequence encodes CASSEQGQGNEKLFF. Drawing the rest from reference TRBV2 and TRBJ1-4, the complete variable domain is EPEVTQTPSHQVTQMGQEVILRCVPISNHLYFYWYRQILGQKVEFLVSFYNNEISEKSEIFDDQFSVERPDGSNFTLKIRSTKLEDSAMYFCASSEQGQGNEKLFFGSGTQLSVL.

The CDR3 loop reads CATSTGGDTEAFF. The DNA of the CDR3 is TGTGCCACCTCGACAGGGGGAGACACTGAAGCTTTCTTT. The chain is built from TRBV24-1 and TRBJ1-1, with TRBD1 matching over 9 bases. CDR1 and CDR2 from the germline V gene are KGHDR and SFDVKD. Unmatched junction bases numbered 4, after V lost 9 bases and J lost 3 bases. The CDR3 runs 13 residues.

This clonotype was observed at least ten times. The rearrangement uses TRBV6-1 and TRBJ1-1; D is unresolved. This CDR3 has 14 residues. The germline V gene encodes CDR1 MNHNS and CDR2 SASEGT. V gave up 3 bases and J gave up 2 bases, with 10 bases separating them. CDR3 protein: CASSERRINTEAFF. The CDR3 DNA sequence: TGTGCCAGCAGTGAGAGACGGATCAACACTGAAGCTTTCTTT.

This clonotype was counted ten times or more. The V gene is TRBV7-9, the J gene TRBJ2-5; TRBD1 might be the D (5 bases). Per germline, CDR1 SEHNR and CDR2 FQNEAQ (reference sequence). The CDR3 covers 15 residues. With 3 bases removed from V and 5 bases from J, the gap between germline ends came to 16 bases. The CDR3 DNA follows: TGTGCCAGCAGCTTTTTTCCAGGGATCGGTGAGACCCAGTACTTC. This translates into CASSFFPGIGETQYF.

This clonotype turned up a few times. A much larger clone lies one base from this, so it may be a read error. The chain has TRBV11-1 and TRBJ2-5, with 8 nucleotides matching TRBD1. Per the germline V gene, CDR1 is SGHAT and CDR2 is FQDESV (reference sequence). Unmatched junction bases numbered 20, after V lost 5 bases and J lost 9 bases. This CDR3 is 17 amino acids long. The CDR3 protein is CASSAIDRGRVAEAQYF. For the CDR3, the DNA is TGTGCCAGCAGCGCCATCGACAGGGGCAGGGTAGCGGAGGCCCAGTACTTC.